The clone carrying this T cell receptor beta chain was seen many times. The sorting of naive CD8 T cells used the CD8+CD4-CCR7+CD45RA+ phenotype. This entry comes from a study of molecular identifiers for immune sequencing clone quantification. Trimming pared 6 bases from V and 6 bases from J, leaving 20 bases between. Germline V gene data show CDR1 as DFQATT and CDR2 as SNEGSKA (reference sequence). The CDR3 sequence is 14 residues long. TCRdb ran MiXCR on the PCR reads and lists one entry per CDR3 protein. The data hold more than 250,000 distinct CDR3 sequences, with about a fifth observed a single time.

V usage is TRBV20-1 and J usage is TRBJ1-1; D gene uncertain. The sequence came from a human donor in good health. Some libraries in this study had Jurkat cell RNA spiked in. Sequencing used naive CD8+ T cells from blood, with Jurkat cell RNA spiked in. Subset indicated: FACS-sorted CD8+CD4-CCR7+CD45RA+ naive T cells. CDR3 nucleotides: TGCAGTGCCCTCAACCGGTTCGGGGAGCCTGAAGCTTTCTTT. Translating gives CSALNRFGEPEAFF.